Listed here are 7 T cell receptor beta chains from one sample, sequenced in a study of shared clonotypes between healthy human individuals. This table comes from immunoSEQ multiplex PCR, and its TCRdb copy is limited to in-frame clones, with some not included. The sample consists of 2.5 million or so clones, 85% to 95% of them appearing once. Sequencing was carried out using naive CD4+ T cells sorted from blood. The subset here: CD45RA+ positively selected. The receptors stem from a man younger than 35 in good health.

This sequence joins TRBV30 and TRBJ1-4; 7 positions agree with TRBD1. V trimming: 2 bases; J trimming: 0 bases; junction bases outside the gene matches: 3. The CDR3 has 15 residues. Per germline, CDR1 GTSNPN and CDR2 SVGIG (reference sequence). The CDR3: CAWSPGGTTNEKLFF. DNA for the CDR3: TGTGCCTGGAGTCCAGGGGGGACAACTAATGAAAAACTGTTTTTT. Complete variable domain (other parts from reference TRBV30 and TRBJ1-4): SQTIHQWPATLVQPVGSPLSLECTVEGTSNPNLYWYRQAAGRGLQLLFYSVGIGQISSEVPQNLSASRPQDRQFILSSKKLLLSDSGFYLCAWSPGGTTNEKLFFGSGTQLSVL.

This chain uses TRBV11-3 with TRBJ2-3, with 8 bases aligning to TRBD2. The CDR3 has 15 amino acids. Per the germline V gene, CDR1 is SGHNT and CDR2 is YENEEA. The ends lost 5 bases at V and 0 bases at J; junction bases unmatched: 4. CDR3 region: CASSRTGGSTDTQYF. CDR3 bases: TGTGCCAGCAGCAGGACGGGAGGGAGCACAGATACGCAGTATTTT.

This clone has just one count. The chain is built from TRBV19 and TRBJ1-5; 7 nucleotides match TRBD1. Unmatched junction bases numbered 5, after V lost 5 bases and J lost 1 base. The CDR3 is made up of 15 amino acids. CDR1 is LNHDA and CDR2 is SQIVND in the germline V gene (reference sequence). The CDR3 nucleotides read TGTGCCAGTAGTCCAGGGGGGGTAAGCAATCAGCCCCAGCATTTT. Residues: CASSPGGVSNQPQHF.

The CDR3, as DNA: TGTGCCTGGAGAGGTGGGGTGACTGAAGCTTTCTTT. It yields the protein CAWRGGVTEAFF. This chain connects TRBV30 to TRBJ1-1; D is uncertain. Germline V gene sequence: CDR1 GTSNPN, CDR2 SVGIG (reference sequence). Trimming removed 3 bases from V and 5 bases from J, with 10 bases in between. CDR3 length: 12 residues. The full variable domain, completed using reference TRBV30 and TRBJ1-1, is SQTIHQWPATLVQPVGSPLSLECTVEGTSNPNLYWYRQAAGRGLQLLFYSVGIGQISSEVPQNLSASRPQDRQFILSSKKLLLSDSGFYLCAWRGGVTEAFFGQGTRLTVV.

The V and J genes are TRBV7-2 and TRBJ1-1, with 11 bases aligning to TRBD1. After removal of 5 bases from V and 9 bases from J, the junction contained 11 bases not matched to a gene. The CDR3 totals 15 residues. Germline V CDR1 and CDR2: SGHTA, FQGNSA. The DNA of the CDR3 is TGTGCCAGCAGCGCTAGAGCCGGACAGGGGGCGAAAGCTTTCTTT. It codes for CASSARAGQGAKAFF. The entire variable domain, with the rest obtained from reference TRBV7-2 and TRBJ1-1, is as follows: GAGVSQSPSNKVTEKGKDVELRCDPISGHTALYWYRQSLGQGLEFLIYFQGNSAPDKSGLPSDRFSAERTGGSVSTLTIQRTQQEDSAVYLCASSARAGQGAKAFFGQGTRLTVV.

The chain couples TRBV6-5 to TRBJ2-7, with TRBD2 matching 11 bases. This CDR3 has 15 amino acids. Germline-derived CDR1 and CDR2 are MNHEY and SVGAGI. Trimming cost V 6 bases and J 2 bases; bases outside gene matches: 6. DNA of the CDR3: TGTGCCAGCAGCCGGGGACTAGCGGAAACCTACGAGCAGTACTTC. It encodes CASSRGLAETYEQYF.

The chain uses TRBV18 and TRBJ2-5; D perhaps matches TRBD1 (6 bases). CDR3 length equals 15 residues. Between the trimmed V and J ends, which lost 3 bases and 2 bases, there was a span of 13 bases. Germline assignment: CDR1 KGHSH and CDR2 LQKENI. As DNA, the CDR3 is TGTGCCAGCTCACCTTCAGGGGCGATACAAGAGACCCAGTACTTC. Amino acids: CASSPSGAIQETQYF.